These T cell receptor beta chains were read from a single sample in a study of blood T cell repertoires in COVID-19. Some clones are missing from TCRdb's copy, which holds only in-frame ones; the method was immunoSEQ multiplex PCR. The data contain roughly 180,000 clones, over 70% of them singletons. The sample was PBMCs or T cells enriched from blood (not recorded which). The receptor set was obtained from a man in his sixties who had been exposed to COVID-19. CDR3s include the opening cysteine and the closing phenylalanine or tryptophan. A D gene is named only where the DNA matches it firmly.

NA TRBJ2-1 TRBV18 CASSPTGLHNEQFF
TRBD1 TRBJ1-5 TRBV15 CATSRVARTGGVFYQPQHF
NA TRBJ1-2 TRBV7-2 CASSPGQFGYTF
TRBD1 TRBJ1-5 TRBV30 CAWSIGGTGINQPQHF
NA TRBJ2-7 TRBV5-1 CASSSGTARVGQDEQYF
NA TRBJ2-1 TRBV4-1 CASSEEVVYNEQFF
TRBD2 TRBJ2-7 TRBV7-2 CASSLTSESSYEQYF
TRBD1 TRBJ2-2 TRBV2 CASSSFGTGADTGELFF
NA TRBJ1-5 TRBV18 CASSPDSLSNQPQHF
TRBD2 TRBJ2-7 TRBV4-3 CASSLLAGDGEQYF
NA TRBJ2-7 TRBV7-8 CASSSLGGAYEQYF
NA TRBJ2-5 TRBV13 CASTKMGNSGKMMETQYF
NA TRBJ1-2 TRBV6-5 CASTDPGGYGYTF
TRBD2 TRBJ2-5 TRBV24-1 CATSDPLAGSETQYF
TRBD1 TRBJ2-7 TRBV28 CASRPTGGLFYEQYF
TRBD1 TRBJ2-7 TRBV5-8 CASSLGTGFYEQYF
TRBD2 TRBJ2-7 TRBV6-5 CASRAGVRTYEQYF
NA TRBJ1-2 TRBV7-9 CASLRAGDYGYTF
NA TRBJ2-4 TRBV9 CASSVGGLENIQYF
NA TRBJ2-7 TRBV5-8 CASSLGAGGGTYEQYF
NA TRBJ1-5 TRBV27 CASSVYGSNQPQHF
TRBD1 TRBJ1-1 TRBV7-9 CASSFSTGQGGNTEAFF
TRBD2 TRBJ2-3 TRBV9 CASSFSGSTDTQYF
TRBD2 TRBJ2-3 TRBV5-4 CASSAELAGGTDTQYF
TRBD2 TRBJ2-2 TRBV5-1 CASSLASGRGTGELFF
NA TRBJ1-5 TRBV12-3/TRBV12-4 CASSFRGGQPQHF
NA TRBJ2-3 TRBV7-9 CASSFTGTDTQYF
TRBD2 TRBJ2-1 TRBV10-3 CASQTSGRSYNEQFF
NA TRBJ1-1 TRBV4-3 CASSQEAGMNTEAFF
TRBD1 TRBJ2-6 TRBV30 CARGGQGFSGANVLTF
NA TRBJ2-7 TRBV28 CASSAPGTVEGEQYF
TRBD1 TRBJ1-4 TRBV6-5 CASSPPGQGFEKLFF
TRBD2 TRBJ2-3 TRBV11-2 CASSLDLLAGGGTDTQYF
TRBD1 TRBJ2-5 TRBV29-1 CSVEAGGLETQYF
NA TRBJ1-1 TRBV19 CASSNMVGLTEAFF
NA TRBJ2-2 TRBV27 CASTPLGGANTGELFF
TRBD2 TRBJ2-3 TRBV27 CASSPPGGADTQYF
NA TRBJ2-2 TRBV29-1 CSVRLNLLAGELFF
NA TRBJ1-1 TRBV5-3 CARSSKGWGLNTEAFF
TRBD1 TRBJ2-7 TRBV5-4 CASTLGDSPYEQYF
TRBD1 TRBJ1-6 TRBV6-5 CASSYWDRDNSPLHF
TRBD1 TRBJ1-2 TRBV10-3 CAISEPGQGGNGYTF